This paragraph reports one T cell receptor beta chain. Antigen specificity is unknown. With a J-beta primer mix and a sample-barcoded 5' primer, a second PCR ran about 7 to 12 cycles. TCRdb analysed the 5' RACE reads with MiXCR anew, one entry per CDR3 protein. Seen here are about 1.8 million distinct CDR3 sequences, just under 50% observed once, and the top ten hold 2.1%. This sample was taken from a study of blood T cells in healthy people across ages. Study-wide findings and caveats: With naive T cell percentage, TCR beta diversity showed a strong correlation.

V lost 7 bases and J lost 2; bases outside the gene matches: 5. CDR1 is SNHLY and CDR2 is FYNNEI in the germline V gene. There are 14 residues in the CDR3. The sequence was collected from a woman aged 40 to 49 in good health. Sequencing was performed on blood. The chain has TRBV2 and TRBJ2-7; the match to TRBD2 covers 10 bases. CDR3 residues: CASIERGGPYEQYF. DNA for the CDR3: TGTGCCAGCATAGAGCGGGGGGGCCCCTACGAGCAGTACTTC.